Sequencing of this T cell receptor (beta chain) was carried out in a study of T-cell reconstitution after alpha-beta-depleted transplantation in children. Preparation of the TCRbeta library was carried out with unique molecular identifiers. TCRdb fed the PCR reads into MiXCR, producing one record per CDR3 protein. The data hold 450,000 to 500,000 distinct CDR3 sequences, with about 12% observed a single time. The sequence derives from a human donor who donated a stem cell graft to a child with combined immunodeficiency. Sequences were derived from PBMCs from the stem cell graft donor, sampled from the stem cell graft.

The CDR3 nucleotides are TGCGCCAGCAGCTTGGCCGGACAGCCCCTAAGGGAGCAGTACTTC. Translation: CASSLAGQPLREQYF. The rearrangement uses TRBV5-1 and TRBJ2-7; maybe TRBD1 (6 bases). The CDR3 has 15 residues. In germline, CDR1 is SGHRS, CDR2 YFSETQ. Trimming left V 0 bases short and J 7 bases short, with 17 bases between.